These 25 T cell receptor beta chains were sequenced from one sample in a study of breast tumors, draining lymph nodes, adjacent tissues. Axillary draining lymph nodes of breast cancer patients supplied the node samples. In TCRdb, the multiplex PCR reads were re-called with MiXCR into one record per CDR3 protein. The table lists 200,000 to 250,000 distinct CDR3 sequences, around 35% of them singletons. Source material: axillary lymph node tissue. These receptors all stem from a female donor with breast cancer. Some clones in this sample may be carry-over from other donors' samples.

This clonotype appeared many times. The chain is built from TRBV5-8 and TRBJ1-2, with 9 bases matching TRBD1. The CDR3 totals 12 residues. V was pared by 3 bases and J by 7 bases, with 1 base of the junction left unmatched. Germline V gene sequence: CDR1 SGHTS, CDR2 YDEGEE. The CDR3 here is CASSWTGAGYTF. The CDR3, as DNA: TGTGCCAGCAGCTGGACAGGGGCTGGCTACACCTTC. The full variable domain, rest sourced from reference TRBV5-8 and TRBJ1-2, is EAGVTQSPTHLIKTRGQQATLRCSPISGHTSVYWYQQALGLGLQFLLWYDEGEERNRGNFPPRFSGRQFPNYSSELNVNALELEDSALYLCASSWTGAGYTFGSGTRLTVV.

This clonotype was counted at least ten times. The V call is TRBV7-9, the J call TRBJ1-4, with D hard to call. The CDR3 covers 15 residues. V lost 5 bases and J lost 8, with 18 bases in between. CDR1 SEHNR and CDR2 FQNEAQ come from the germline V gene (reference sequence). CDR3 region: CASSLPESKREKLFF. In DNA form, the CDR3 reads TGTGCCAGCAGCCTGCCTGAATCGAAAAGGGAAAAACTGTTTTTT. Full variable domain (rest looked up from reference TRBV7-9 and TRBJ1-4): DTGVSQNPRHKITKRGQNVTFRCDPISEHNRLYWYRQTLGQGPEFLTYFQNEAQLEKSRLLSDRFSAERPKGSFSTLEIQRTEQGDSAMYLCASSLPESKREKLFFGSGTQLSVL.

Only a few counts were recorded for this clonotype. The CDR3 DNA reads as TGCAGTGCTAGAAGCCTCACTAGCGGGAGGGCCTCCAGGAGCTCCTACAATGAGCAGTTCTTC. Encoded protein: CSARSLTSGRASRSSYNEQFF. This chain uses TRBV20-1 with TRBJ2-1; 13 bases fit TRBD2. V gave up 2 bases and J gave up 0 bases; unmatched junction bases: 16. The CDR3 totals 21 residues. The germline gives CDR1 DFQATT, CDR2 SNEGSKA (reference sequence).

This clonotype was counted a few times. This chain connects TRBV16 to TRBJ1-2, with no clear D. In germline, CDR1 is KGHSY, CDR2 FQNENV. The CDR3 sequence is 17 residues long. Trimming left V 2 bases short and J 1 base short, with 17 bases between. The CDR3 spells CASSQDIGRVLNYGYTF. The CDR3 DNA is TGTGCCAGCAGCCAAGACATCGGTAGAGTTCTTAACTATGGCTACACCTTC.

This clonotype was counted many times. The gene calls are TRBV5-1 and TRBJ2-1; possible D gene TRBD2, 6 bases. Germline-derived CDR1 and CDR2 are SGHRS and YFSETQ. This CDR3 contains 14 residues. V was pared by 4 bases and J by 5 bases, with 13 bases between. CDR3 bases: TGCGCCAGCAGCGGAGTTCGGGGGAACAATGAGCAGTTCTTC. Translated: CASSGVRGNNEQFF.

This clonotype showed up many times. In DNA form, the CDR3 reads TGTGCCTCGCAAAGTAGTGCAACTAATGAAAAACTGTTTTTT. It specifies CASQSSATNEKLFF. The chain links TRBV19 to TRBJ1-4, with D hard to call. Between the trimmed V and J ends, which lost 11 bases and 0 bases, there was a span of 13 bases. From germline, CDR1 is LNHDA and CDR2 SQIVND (reference sequence). This CDR3 is 14 amino acids long.

This clonotype has at least ten counts. The chain joins TRBV20-1 to TRBJ1-2; possibly TRBD1 for D (5 bases). Trimming left V 5 bases short and J 1 base short, with 11 bases between. CDR3 length: 13 amino acids. CDR1 is DFQATT, CDR2 SNEGSKA, per germline (reference sequence). CDR3 sequence (DNA): TGCAGTGCTCCCCGCGACAGTAACTATGGCTACACCTTC. Translated, it gives CSAPRDSNYGYTF.

This clonotype appeared many times. The rearrangement joins TRBV29-1 to TRBJ2-1; TRBD1 agrees at 7 bases. Germline V gene data show CDR1 as SQVTM and CDR2 as ANQGSEA. The CDR3 has 11 residues. V shed 6 bases and J 6 bases; nucleotides not matched to a gene: 2. CDR3 region: CSVGQFNEQFF. The CDR3 nucleotides read TGCAGCGTGGGACAGTTCAATGAGCAGTTCTTC.

Concerning this clonotype itself: Just one base apart from a much larger clone, this may be a read error. The CDR3 ends on some other residue instead of the conserved phenylalanine or tryptophan, so this is likely a read error. The chain links TRBV6-5 to TRBJ1-2, with TRBD1 as a possible D gene (6 bases). The length of the CDR3 is 14 residues. Trimming removed 5 bases at V and 8 bases at J, with 18 bases between. The V gene's germline CDR1 is MNHEY and CDR2 SVGAGI. CDR3 loop: CASSLYRGAGGYTL. The CDR3 region has the DNA TGTGCCAGCAGTCTTTATAGGGGGGCTGGAGGCTACACCCTC.

The table lists this clonotype with a few counts. This could be a read error, since a much larger clone is one nucleotide away. The chain joins TRBV20-1 to TRBJ2-5; D perhaps matches TRBD2 (6 bases). CDR3 length: 16 residues. With 3 bases removed from V and 6 bases from J, the gap between germline ends came to 23 bases. CDR1 is DFQATT, CDR2 SNEGSKA, per germline (reference sequence). DNA for the CDR3: TGCAGTGCTAGTTCCGGGGGTGATCGGGCGATAAAGACCCAGTACTTC. Encoded protein: CSASSGGDRAIKTQYF.

The rearrangement links TRBV12-3 or TRBV12-4 to TRBJ1-5; 10 bases are shared with TRBD1. The CDR3 is made up of 16 amino acids. With 5 bases clipped from V and 0 bases from J, the junction kept 4 bases outside the gene matches. Here the CDR3 DNA reads TGTGCCAGCAGTCCGACAGGGGGCTATAGCAATCAGCCCCAGCATTTT. Translated, it gives CASSPTGGYSNQPQHF.

This clonotype was picked up many times. The CDR3 here is CASSEEEGLYGYTF. The CDR3 nucleotides read TGTGCCAGCAGTGAAGAGGAGGGACTCTATGGCTACACCTTC. V gene TRBV6-1 combines with J gene TRBJ1-2; possibly TRBD1 for D (5 bases). Germline lookup yields CDR1 MNHNS and CDR2 SASEGT. V was cut by 1 base and J by 4 bases, with 10 bases left in between. This CDR3 comprises 14 residues.

This clonotype appeared many times. This chain joins TRBV20-1 and TRBJ1-3; D is uncertain. The CDR3 covers 14 residues. CDR1 DFQATT and CDR2 SNEGSKA come from the germline V gene (reference sequence). Trimming pared 0 bases from V and 0 bases from J, leaving 6 bases between. The CDR3 coding sequence is TGCAGTGCTAGAGATACCAGCTCTGGAAACACCATATATTTT. It encodes CSARDTSSGNTIYF.

As concerns this clonotype: Without the conserved terminal phenylalanine or tryptophan, this CDR3 likely stems from a read error. The DNA is left out, because the CDR3 cannot be placed on it with certainty; the CDR3 is given as TCRdb lists it. This sequence joins TRBV7-2 and TRBJ2-5; whether TRBD1, the table's D call, matches the DNA was not checked. Termini included, the CDR3 measures 16 amino acids. Germline CDR1 is SGHTA and CDR2 is FQGNSA. CDR3 in amino acids: CASTPTRGVYGYTFGS.

The rearrangement uses TRBV6-5 and TRBJ2-1, with 13 bases aligning to TRBD2. The CDR3 length is 16 residues. CDR1 and CDR2 from the germline V gene are MNHEY and SVGAGI. With V trimmed by 2 bases and J by 7 bases, 5 bases remained unmatched. CDR3 residues: CASSYLTSGRRNEQFF. CDR3 DNA: TGTGCCAGCAGTTACCTGACTAGCGGGAGGAGGAATGAGCAGTTCTTC.

There are many counts of this clonotype. This chain links TRBV7-2 with TRBJ1-4; D might be TRBD1 (6 bases). The length of the CDR3 is 15 residues. The germline gives CDR1 SGHTA, CDR2 FQGNSA. V was clipped by 4 bases and J by 0 bases, with 9 bases between them. CDR3 in DNA: TGTGCCAGCAGCTACAGGGCCGCAACTAATGAAAAACTGTTTTTT. Translating it yields CASSYRAATNEKLFF. The complete variable domain, with remaining parts taken from reference TRBV7-2 and TRBJ1-4, reads GAGVSQSPSNKVTEKGKDVELRCDPISGHTALYWYRQSLGQGLEFLIYFQGNSAPDKSGLPSDRFSAERTGGSVSTLTIQRTQQEDSAVYLCASSYRAATNEKLFFGSGTQLSVL.

This clonotype turned up a few times. A read error may be the cause here, since a much bigger clone is one base away. Because it lacks the conserved phenylalanine or tryptophan at the end, this CDR3 is likely a read error. V gene TRBV9 combines with J gene TRBJ2-7; the match to TRBD2 covers 8 bases. Germline CDR1 reads SGDLS; CDR2 reads YYNGEE. CDR3 length: 13 residues. Germline trimming cut 5 bases from V and 1 base from J; bases unmatched to any gene: 2. CDR3 DNA sequence: TGTGCCAGCAGTTTAGCGGGGTCCTACGAGCAGTACTCC. Its translation is CASSLAGSYEQYS.

Ten or more counts support this clonotype. J is TRBJ2-3 and V is TRBV9; TRBD2 aligns across 9 bases. V trimming: 2 bases; J trimming: 2 bases; junction bases outside the gene matches: 6. Per the germline V gene, CDR1 is SGDLS and CDR2 is YYNGEE. CDR3 length: 16 residues. CDR3 sequence: CASSVSAGGLTDTQYF. The CDR3 bases are TGTGCCAGCAGCGTCTCGGCGGGGGGGCTCACAGATACGCAGTATTTT.

This clonotype occurred many times. At one boundary the junction diverges from the germline segment, which might be a read error. The genes are TRBV7-8 and TRBJ1-2; D is possibly TRBD1 (5 bases). In germline, CDR1 is SGHVS, CDR2 FQNEAQ. The CDR3 length is 15 residues. The CDR3 here is CASSLEAGPNYGYPF. The CDR3 bases are TGTGCCAGCAGCTTAGAAGCAGGGCCCAACTATGGCTACCCCTTC.

V is TRBV5-1 and J is TRBJ2-1; maybe TRBD2 (6 bases). Germline V gene data show CDR1 as SGHRS and CDR2 as YFSETQ. The CDR3 covers 14 residues. Trimming took off 2 bases at V and 4 bases at J, with 10 bases between the two ends. The CDR3 protein is CASSFSGVYNEQFF. The DNA for the CDR3 is TGCGCCAGCAGCTTTTCGGGGGTATACAATGAGCAGTTCTTC.

There are a few counts of this clonotype. V and J are TRBV19 and TRBJ2-5; 13 positions match TRBD2. CDR1 and CDR2 (germline): LNHDA, SQIVND (reference sequence). The CDR3 is 18 residues long. After removal of 1 base from V and 5 bases from J, the junction contained 10 bases not matched to a gene. The chain's CDR3 is CASSIASAGLAGQETQYF. The CDR3, as DNA: TGTGCCAGTAGTATAGCGTCGGCGGGACTAGCGGGACAGGAGACCCAGTACTTC. Full variable domain (rest looked up from reference TRBV19 and TRBJ2-5): DGGITQSPKYLFRKEGQNVTLSCEQNLNHDAMYWYRQDPGQGLRLIYYSQIVNDFQKGDIAEGYSVSREKKESFPLTVTSAQKNPTAFYLCASSIASAGLAGQETQYFGPGTRLLVL.

In its sample, this clonotype was seen many times. V is TRBV6-5 and J is TRBJ1-4, with a possible D match to TRBD1 (6 bases). The CDR3 runs to 15 residues. Per germline, CDR1 MNHEY and CDR2 SVGAGI. The V and J ends lost 6 bases and 8 bases respectively, with 19 bases between them. CDR3 DNA: TGTGCCAGCAGGGTCACAGGGCCCTTCGAGGAAAAACTGTTTTTT. This gives the protein CASRVTGPFEEKLFF.

This clonotype has only a few counts. V usage is TRBV20-1 and J usage is TRBJ2-5, with D perhaps matching TRBD2 (5 bases). The CDR3 contains 15 residues. From germline, CDR1 is DFQATT and CDR2 SNEGSKA (reference sequence). V was pared by 6 bases and J by 4 bases, with 21 bases between. DNA of the CDR3: TGCAGTGCCCCACCCCCAACTAGAGTGGGAGAGACCCAGTACTTC. It yields the protein CSAPPPTRVGETQYF.

This clonotype was detected many times. A much larger clone is a single base away; this may be a read error. The rearrangement joins TRBV11-3 to TRBJ2-5, with D unresolved. Germline CDR1 reads SGHNT; CDR2 reads YENEEA. The CDR3 has 11 amino acids. The CDR3 sequence: CASSLDETPYF. DNA for the CDR3: TGTGCCAGCAGCTTAGACGAGACCCCGTACTTC.

The chain employs TRBV4-1 and TRBJ1-6; D ambiguous. Germline lookup yields CDR1 MGHRA and CDR2 YSYEKL. The CDR3 covers 13 residues. V was clipped by 8 bases and J by 10 bases, with 15 bases between them. The CDR3 loop is CASGVVAKSPLHF. The CDR3 region has the DNA TGCGCCAGCGGGGTCGTAGCTAAATCACCCCTCCACTTT.